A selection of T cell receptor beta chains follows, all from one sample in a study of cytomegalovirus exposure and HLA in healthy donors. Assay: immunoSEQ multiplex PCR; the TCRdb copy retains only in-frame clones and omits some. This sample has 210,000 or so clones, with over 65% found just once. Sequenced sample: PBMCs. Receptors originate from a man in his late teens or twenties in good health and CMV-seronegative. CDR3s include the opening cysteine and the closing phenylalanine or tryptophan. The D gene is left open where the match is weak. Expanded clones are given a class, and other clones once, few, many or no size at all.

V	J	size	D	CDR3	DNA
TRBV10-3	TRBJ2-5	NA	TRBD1	CAISLGTGGGETQYF	TGTGCCATCAGTCTCGGGACAGGGGGCGGGGAGACCCAGTACTTC
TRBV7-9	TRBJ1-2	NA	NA	CASSLDSYYGYTF	TGTGCCAGCAGCTTAGACAGCTACTATGGCTACACCTTC
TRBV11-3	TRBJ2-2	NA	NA	CASSLGTGYTGELFF	TGTGCCAGCAGCTTGGGAACAGGGTACACCGGGGAGCTGTTTTTT
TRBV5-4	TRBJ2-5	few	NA	CASSLSGAGETQYF	TGTGCCAGCAGCTTATCAGGGGCAGGGGAGACCCAGTACTTC
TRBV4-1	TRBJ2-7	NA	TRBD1	CASSQDPGQRFYEQYF	TGCGCCAGCAGCCAAGACCCGGGACAGCGTTTCTACGAGCAGTACTTC
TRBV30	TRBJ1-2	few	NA	CAWGGTFGYGYTF	TGTGCCTGGGGTGGGACATTTGGCTATGGCTACACCTTC
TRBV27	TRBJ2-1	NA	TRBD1	CASSFRDSSYNEQFF	TGTGCCAGCAGTTTTAGGGACAGTTCCTACAATGAGCAGTTCTTC
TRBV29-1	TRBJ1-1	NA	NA	CSVGQIWLLGKSNTEAFF	TGCAGCGTCGGACAGATTTGGCTCCTTGGTAAGTCGAACACTGAAGCTTTCTTT
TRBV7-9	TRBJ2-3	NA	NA	CASSLSVDMGTDTQYF	TGTGCCAGCAGCTTATCCGTGGACATGGGCACAGATACGCAGTATTTT
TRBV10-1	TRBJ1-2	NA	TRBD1	CASSGQGSWGYTF	TGCGCCAGCAGTGGACAGGGTTCTTGGGGCTACACCTTC
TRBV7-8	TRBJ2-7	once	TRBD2	CASSSTRRLAPYEQYF	TGTGCCAGCAGCTCTACCCGGAGACTAGCTCCCTACGAGCAGTACTTC
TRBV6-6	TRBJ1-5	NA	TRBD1	CASSLRQGQQPQHF	TGTGCCAGCAGTCTTCGACAGGGGCAACAGCCCCAGCATTTT
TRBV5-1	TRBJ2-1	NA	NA	CASSLSGLEQFF	TGCGCCAGCAGCCTGTCAGGTCTTGAGCAGTTCTTC